The clone carrying this TCR beta chain was found a few times. Antigen unknown. This entry is derived from a study of T-cell reconstitution after alpha-beta-depleted transplantation in children. Between the trimmed V and J ends, which lost 2 bases and 8 bases, there was a span of 22 bases. The CDR3 totals 17 residues. Germline V gene sequence: CDR1 SGHAT, CDR2 FQDESV (reference sequence). Preparation of the TCRbeta library was carried out with unique molecular identifiers. TCRdb analysed the PCR reads with MiXCR anew, one entry per CDR3 protein. The sample yields some 300,000 distinct CDR3 sequences, around 7.1% seen once. Study results and caveats: In patients about two months after transplant, alpha-beta T cells reportedly arose from several hundred expanded graft clones. When one year had passed after transplant, most T-cell counts and diversity came from newly produced T cells.

This chain connects TRBV11-1 to TRBJ2-1, with D possibly being TRBD1 or TRBD2 (5 bases each). This specimen consisted of peripheral blood, obtained 360 days after TCRalphabeta/CD19-depleted stem cell transplant. The TCR was taken from a female patient aged 2-15 years who had a stem cell transplant for Fanconi anemia, so the T cells may come from the graft donor. CDR3 residues: CASSLFGLPKGIDEQFF. CDR3 bases: TGTGCCAGCAGCTTATTCGGACTCCCGAAGGGGATCGATGAGCAGTTCTTC.